The clone carrying this TCR beta chain was observed a few times. Its specificity is unknown. Trimming took 2 bases from V and 9 from J, leaving 8 bases between them. CDR1 is SGHVS and CDR2 is FQNEAQ in the germline V gene. The CDR3 runs 12 residues. Previously, flow cytometry had revealed CD8+CD57+ cell expansion in the patients chosen for sequencing. Every patient presented with severe acquired aplastic anemia. The source of the sample is a study of CD8+CD57+ T cells in acquired aplastic anemia. Across the whole study: Sorted CD4+ and CD8+ cells gave a mean 3.2 ug DNA, range 0.2 to 27.4 ug. Broader study findings: Patients and controls shared approximately 30 CD8+ CDR3 sequences, highly expressed in patients.

According to the study, genomic DNA was the template for TCR beta VDJ and CDR3 profiling. TCRdb ran MiXCR on the reads and lists one entry per CDR3 protein. This sample has 150,000 to 200,000 distinct CDR3 sequences, with approximately 48% found just once. Sequenced: sorted CD4+, CD8+, or CD8+CD57+ T cells (not recorded which) from PBMCs. The chain links TRBV7-8 to TRBJ2-1; D unresolved. This TCR was recovered from a human donor with aplastic anemia. Written as DNA, the CDR3 is TGTGCCAGCAGCTTACTAGACACTGAGCAGTTCTTC. Its translation is CASSLLDTEQFF.